The present TCR beta chain was sequenced within a study of identical twins. Broader study findings: High-abundance cord blood beta clonotypes had fewer insertions; memory repertoires showed none.

One entry per CDR3 protein, called by TCRdb with MiXCR from the 5' RACE reads. The data hold 280,000 or so distinct CDR3 sequences, with about 8.1% observed a single time. This CDR3 contains 16 residues. The ends were cut back, 5 bases at V and 2 bases at J, with 17 bases in the middle. Germline CDR1 reads SGHVS; CDR2 reads FNYEAQ. As concerns this clonotype: What it binds is not known.

These records were also assigned to another study, of yellow fever vaccine responses in identical twins.

The TCR comes from a young woman in good health. Input material: memory (CD45RO+) T cells sorted from blood. The chain is built from TRBV7-6 and TRBJ2-3; weak D call: TRBD2 (7 bases). DNA of the CDR3: TGTGCCAGCAGCCGGAGAGGGGGGGGTCTCACAGATACGCAGTATTTT. This gives the protein CASSRRGGGLTDTQYF.